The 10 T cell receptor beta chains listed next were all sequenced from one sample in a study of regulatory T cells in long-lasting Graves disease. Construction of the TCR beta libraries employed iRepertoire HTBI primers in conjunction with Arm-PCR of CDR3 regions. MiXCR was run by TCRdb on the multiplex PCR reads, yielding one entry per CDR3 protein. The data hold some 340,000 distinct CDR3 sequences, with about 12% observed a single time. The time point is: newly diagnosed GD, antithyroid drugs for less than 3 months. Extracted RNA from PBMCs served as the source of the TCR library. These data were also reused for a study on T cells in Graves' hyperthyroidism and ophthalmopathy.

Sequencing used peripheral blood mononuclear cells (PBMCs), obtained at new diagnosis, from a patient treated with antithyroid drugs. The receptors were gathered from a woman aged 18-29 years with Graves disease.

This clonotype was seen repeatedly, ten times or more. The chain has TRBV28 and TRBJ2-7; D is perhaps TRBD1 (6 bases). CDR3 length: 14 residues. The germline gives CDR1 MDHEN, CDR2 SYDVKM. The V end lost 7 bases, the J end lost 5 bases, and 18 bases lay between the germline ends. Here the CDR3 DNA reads TGTGCCAGCAAGAGGGGTGGACAGTTCGACGAGCAGTACGTC. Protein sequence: CASKRGGQFDEQYV.

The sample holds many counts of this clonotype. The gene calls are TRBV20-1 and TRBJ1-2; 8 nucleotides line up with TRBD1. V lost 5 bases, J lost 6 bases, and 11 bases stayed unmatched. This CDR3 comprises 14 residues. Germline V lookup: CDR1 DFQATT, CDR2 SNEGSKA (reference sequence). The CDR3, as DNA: TGCAGTGCTGAACGCTTCGGGACAGGACATGGCTACACCTTC. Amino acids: CSAERFGTGHGYTF.

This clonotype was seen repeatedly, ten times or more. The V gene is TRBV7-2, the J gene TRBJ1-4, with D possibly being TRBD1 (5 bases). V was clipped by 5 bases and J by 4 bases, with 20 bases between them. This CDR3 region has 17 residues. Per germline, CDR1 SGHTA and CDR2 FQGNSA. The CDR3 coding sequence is TGTGCCAGCAGCAAAGACCCCCCCAGGGTTATTAATGAAAAACTGTTTTTT. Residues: CASSKDPPRVINEKLFF. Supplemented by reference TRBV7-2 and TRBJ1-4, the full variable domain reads GAGVSQSPSNKVTEKGKDVELRCDPISGHTALYWYRQSLGQGLEFLIYFQGNSAPDKSGLPSDRFSAERTGGSVSTLTIQRTQQEDSAVYLCASSKDPPRVINEKLFFGSGTQLSVL.

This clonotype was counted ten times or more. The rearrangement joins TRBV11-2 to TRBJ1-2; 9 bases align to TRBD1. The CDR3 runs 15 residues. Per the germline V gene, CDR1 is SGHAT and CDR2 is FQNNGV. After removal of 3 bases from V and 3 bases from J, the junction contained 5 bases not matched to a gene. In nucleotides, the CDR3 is TGTGCCAGCAGCTTTACGACAGGGGGGGACTATGGCTACACCTTC. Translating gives CASSFTTGGDYGYTF.

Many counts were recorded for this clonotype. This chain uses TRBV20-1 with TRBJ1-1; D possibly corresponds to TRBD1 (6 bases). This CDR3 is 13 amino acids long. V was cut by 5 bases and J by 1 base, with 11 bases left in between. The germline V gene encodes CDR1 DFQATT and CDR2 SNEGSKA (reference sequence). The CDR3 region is CSARTDRNTEAFF. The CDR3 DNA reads TGCAGTGCTCGAACGGACAGGAACACTGAAGCTTTCTTT.

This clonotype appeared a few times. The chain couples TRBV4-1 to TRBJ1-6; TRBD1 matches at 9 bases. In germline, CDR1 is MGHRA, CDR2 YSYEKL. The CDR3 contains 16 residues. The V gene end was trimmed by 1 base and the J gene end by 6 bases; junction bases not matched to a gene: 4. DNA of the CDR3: TGCGCCAGCAGCCAAGTTCCGGACAGGGGTAATTCACCCCTCCACTTT. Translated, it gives CASSQVPDRGNSPLHF.

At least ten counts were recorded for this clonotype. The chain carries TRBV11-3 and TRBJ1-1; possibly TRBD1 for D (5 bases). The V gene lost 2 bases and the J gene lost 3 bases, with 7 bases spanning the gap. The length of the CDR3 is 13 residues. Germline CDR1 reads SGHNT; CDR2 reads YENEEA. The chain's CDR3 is CASSLIGDTEAFF. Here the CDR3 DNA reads TGTGCCAGCAGCTTAATAGGGGACACTGAAGCTTTCTTT. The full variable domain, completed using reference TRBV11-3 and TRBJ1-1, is EAGVVQSPRYKIIEKKQPVAFWCNPISGHNTLYWYLQNLGQGPELLIRYENEEAVDDSQLPKDRFSAERLKGVDSTLKIQPAELGDSAVYLCASSLIGDTEAFFGQGTRLTVV.

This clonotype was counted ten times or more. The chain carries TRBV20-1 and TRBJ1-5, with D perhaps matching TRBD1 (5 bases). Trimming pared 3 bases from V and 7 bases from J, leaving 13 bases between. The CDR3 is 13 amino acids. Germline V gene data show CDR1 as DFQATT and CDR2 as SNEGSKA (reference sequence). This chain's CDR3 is CSARVGLRQPQHF. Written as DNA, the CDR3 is TGCAGTGCTAGGGTGGGACTTCGGCAGCCCCAGCATTTT.

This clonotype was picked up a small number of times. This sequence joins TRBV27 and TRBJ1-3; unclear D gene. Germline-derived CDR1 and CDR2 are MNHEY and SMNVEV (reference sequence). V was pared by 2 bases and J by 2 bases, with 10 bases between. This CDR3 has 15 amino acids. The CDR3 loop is CASSLDGHTGNTIYF. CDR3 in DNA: TGTGCCAGCAGTTTAGACGGCCATACTGGAAACACCATATATTTT.

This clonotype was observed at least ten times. CDR3 sequence reads: CASSVDLTEQFF. The CDR3 coding sequence is TGTGCCAGCAGCGTAGACCTCACTGAGCAGTTCTTC. The chain joins TRBV9 to TRBJ2-1; D is unclear. The germline gives CDR1 SGDLS, CDR2 YYNGEE. The CDR3 loop spans 12 amino acids. Deletions cut 0 bases from V and 9 bases from J, with 7 bases between.